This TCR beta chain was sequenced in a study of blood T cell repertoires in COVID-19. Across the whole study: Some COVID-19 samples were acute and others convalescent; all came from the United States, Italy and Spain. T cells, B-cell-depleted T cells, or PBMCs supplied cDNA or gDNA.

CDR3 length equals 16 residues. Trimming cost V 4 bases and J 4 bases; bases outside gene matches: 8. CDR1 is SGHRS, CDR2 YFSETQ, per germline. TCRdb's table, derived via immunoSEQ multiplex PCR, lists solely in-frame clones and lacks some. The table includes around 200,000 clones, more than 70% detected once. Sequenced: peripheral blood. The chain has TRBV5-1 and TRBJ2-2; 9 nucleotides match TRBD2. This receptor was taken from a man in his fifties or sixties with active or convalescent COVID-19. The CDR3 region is CASSLFSGSPTGELFF. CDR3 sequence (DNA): TGCGCCAGCAGCCTCTTTAGCGGGAGCCCCACCGGGGAGCTGTTTTTT.